These 4 T cell receptor beta chains were sequenced from one sample in a study of blood T cell repertoires in COVID-19. Method: immunoSEQ multiplex PCR; TCRdb's copy keeps in-frame clones and lacks some. The sample contains over 110,000 clones, over 75% of which appear only once. Sequencing input: PBMCs or T cells enriched from blood (not recorded which). These receptors all come from a man in his fifties or sixties in a cohort exposed to, infected with or recovered from COVID-19 (not recorded which).

The V gene is TRBV4-2, the J gene TRBJ2-1; unclear D gene. V lost 0 bases to trimming and J lost 3 bases, with 6 bases between them. CDR1 is LGHNA, CDR2 YNFKEQ, per germline. This CDR3 is built from 14 residues. The CDR3 coding sequence is TGTGCCAGCAGCCAAGATCAGATCTACAATGAGCAGTTCTTC. It codes for CASSQDQIYNEQFF.

This chain links TRBV7-9 with TRBJ2-7, with D tentatively TRBD1 (6 bases). Germline V gene sequence: CDR1 SEHNR, CDR2 FQNEAQ (reference sequence). V was cut by 2 bases and J by 0 bases, with 8 bases left in between. This CDR3 has 14 residues. The CDR3 region is CASSLLGASYEQYF. DNA of the CDR3: TGTGCCAGCAGCTTACTGGGGGCCTCCTACGAGCAGTACTTC.

This clone was picked up a small number of times. This chain links TRBV5-6 with TRBJ1-1; no clear D. This CDR3 spans 13 amino acids. Germline V gene sequence: CDR1 SGHDT, CDR2 YYEEEE. V lost 2 bases and J 6 bases, leaving 11 bases between the germline ends. CDR3 DNA sequence: TGTGCCAGCAGCTTCAGTATGGTACCTGAAGCTTTCTTT. As protein: CASSFSMVPEAFF.

The V and J genes are TRBV10-3 and TRBJ1-5; the match to TRBD1 covers 8 bases. Germline CDR1 ENHRY, CDR2 SYGVKD. V trimming: 7 bases; J trimming: 5 bases; junction bases outside the gene matches: 7. CDR3 length: 14 residues. CDR3 DNA: TGTGCCATCAAGAGTTCAGGGGGCCATCAGCCCCAGCATTTT. This translates into CAIKSSGGHQPQHF.